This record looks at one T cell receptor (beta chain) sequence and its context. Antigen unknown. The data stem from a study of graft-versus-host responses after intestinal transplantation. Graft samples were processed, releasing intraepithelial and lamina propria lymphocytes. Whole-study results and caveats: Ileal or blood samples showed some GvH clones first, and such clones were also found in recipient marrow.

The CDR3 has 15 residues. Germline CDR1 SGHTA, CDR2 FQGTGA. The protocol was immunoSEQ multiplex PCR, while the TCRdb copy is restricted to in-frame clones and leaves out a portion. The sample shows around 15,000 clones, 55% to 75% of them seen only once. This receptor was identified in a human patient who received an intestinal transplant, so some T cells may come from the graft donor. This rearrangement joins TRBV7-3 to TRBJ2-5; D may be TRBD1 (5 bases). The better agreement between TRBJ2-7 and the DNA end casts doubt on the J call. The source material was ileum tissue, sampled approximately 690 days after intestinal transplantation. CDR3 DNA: TGTGCCAGCAGCTTCAGATCAGGGCGGTCCTACGAGCAGTACTTC. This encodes CASSFRSGRSYEQYF.